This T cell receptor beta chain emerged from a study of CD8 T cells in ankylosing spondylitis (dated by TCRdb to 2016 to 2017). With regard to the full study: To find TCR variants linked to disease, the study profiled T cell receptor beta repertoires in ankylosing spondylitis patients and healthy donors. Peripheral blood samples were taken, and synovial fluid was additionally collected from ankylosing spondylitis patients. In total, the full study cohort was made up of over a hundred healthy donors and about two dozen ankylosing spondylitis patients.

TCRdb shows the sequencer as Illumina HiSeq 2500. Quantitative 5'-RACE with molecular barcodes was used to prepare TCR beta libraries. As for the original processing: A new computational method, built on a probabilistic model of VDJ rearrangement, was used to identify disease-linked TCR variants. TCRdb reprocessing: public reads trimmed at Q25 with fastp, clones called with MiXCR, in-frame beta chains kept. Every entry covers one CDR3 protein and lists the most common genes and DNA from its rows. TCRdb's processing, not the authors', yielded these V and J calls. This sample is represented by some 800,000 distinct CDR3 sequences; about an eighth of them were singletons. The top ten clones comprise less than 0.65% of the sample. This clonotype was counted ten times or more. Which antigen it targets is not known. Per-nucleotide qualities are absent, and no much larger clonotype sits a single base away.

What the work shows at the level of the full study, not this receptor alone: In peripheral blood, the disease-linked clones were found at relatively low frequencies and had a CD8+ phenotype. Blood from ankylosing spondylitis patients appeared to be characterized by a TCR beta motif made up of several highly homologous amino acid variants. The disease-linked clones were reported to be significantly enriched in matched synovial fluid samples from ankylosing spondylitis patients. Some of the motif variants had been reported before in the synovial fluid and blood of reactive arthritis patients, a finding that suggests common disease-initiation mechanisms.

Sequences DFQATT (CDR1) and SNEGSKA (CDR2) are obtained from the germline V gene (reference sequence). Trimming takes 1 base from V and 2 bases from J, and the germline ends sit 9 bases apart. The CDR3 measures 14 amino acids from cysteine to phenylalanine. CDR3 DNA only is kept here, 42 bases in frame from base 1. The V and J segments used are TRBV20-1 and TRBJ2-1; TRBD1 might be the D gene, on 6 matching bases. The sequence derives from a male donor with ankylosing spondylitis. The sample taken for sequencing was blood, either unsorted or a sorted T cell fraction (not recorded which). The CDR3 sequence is CSARARGTYNEQFF. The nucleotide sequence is TGCAGTGCTAGAGCCAGGGGAACCTACAATGAGCAGTTCTTC.